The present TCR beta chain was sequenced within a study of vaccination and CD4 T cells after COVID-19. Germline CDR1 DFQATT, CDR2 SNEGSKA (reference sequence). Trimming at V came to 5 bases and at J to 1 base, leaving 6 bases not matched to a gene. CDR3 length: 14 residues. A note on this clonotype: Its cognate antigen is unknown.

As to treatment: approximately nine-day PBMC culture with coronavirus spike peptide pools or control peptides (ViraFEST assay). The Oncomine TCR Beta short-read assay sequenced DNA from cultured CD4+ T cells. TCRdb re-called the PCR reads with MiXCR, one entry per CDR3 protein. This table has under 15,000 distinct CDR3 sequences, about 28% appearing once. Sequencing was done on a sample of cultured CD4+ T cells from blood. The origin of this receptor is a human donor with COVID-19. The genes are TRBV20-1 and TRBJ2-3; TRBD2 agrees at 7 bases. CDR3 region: CSASLAGGTDTQYF. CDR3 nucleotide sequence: TGCAGTGCTTCTCTGGCGGGGGGCACAGATACGCAGTATTTT.